The T cell receptor beta chain described here comes from a study of molecular identifiers for immune sequencing clone quantification. One entry per CDR3 protein results from TCRdb running MiXCR on the PCR reads. The sample includes 600,000 to 650,000 distinct CDR3 sequences, approximately 20% of them seen just once. This clonotype showed up many times. V lost 6 bases and J lost 8; bases outside the gene matches: 14. The CDR3 length is 15 residues. The sequenced material came from naive CD8+ T cells from blood, with Jurkat cell RNA spiked in. Subset specified: FACS-sorted CD8+CD4-CCR7+CD45RA+ naive T cells. This chain links TRBV12-3 or TRBV12-4 with TRBJ1-1, with 8 bases fitting TRBD1. This TCR came from a human donor in good health. Some libraries in this study had Jurkat cell RNA spiked in. For the CDR3, the DNA is TGTGCCAGCAGACCGCGCCCCGGACAGGGAGTCGAAGCTTTCTTT. This sequence encodes CASRPRPGQGVEAFF.